Listed below are T cell receptor beta chains from one sample, sequenced in a study of cytomegalovirus exposure and HLA in healthy donors. Data came from immunoSEQ multiplex PCR; TCRdb stores just in-frame clones and leaves some out. The table has about 240,000 clones, around nine tenths seen once. The sample taken for sequencing was PBMCs. These receptors came from a man between 18 and 29 years old in good health and CMV-seronegative. The CDR3 runs from the conserved cysteine through the conserved F or W. Each record gives: V gene, J gene, clone size, D gene, CDR3 protein, CDR3 DNA. D genes are given only for firm matches. Clone sizes are given selectively: once, few, many, or a class where the clone is expanded.

v_call: TRBV5-6; j_call: TRBJ2-2; clone_size: .; d_call: TRBD2; cdr3_aa: CASSPRTSGRFRDTGELFF; cdr3_nt: TGTGCCAGCAGCCCTAGGACTAGCGGGAGGTTTAGGGACACCGGGGAGCTGTTTTTT
v_call: TRBV7-2; j_call: TRBJ2-5; clone_size: .; d_call: .; cdr3_aa: CASSLGSGGETQYF; cdr3_nt: TGTGCCAGCAGCTTAGGGTCCGGGGGAGAGACCCAGTACTTC
v_call: TRBV29-1; j_call: TRBJ1-5; clone_size: few; d_call: TRBD1; cdr3_aa: CSVLTGGSNQPQHF; cdr3_nt: TGCAGCGTTCTGACAGGGGGTAGCAATCAGCCCCAGCATTTT
v_call: TRBV28; j_call: TRBJ1-4; clone_size: once; d_call: .; cdr3_aa: CASSLSARGNEKLFF; cdr3_nt: TGTGCCAGCAGTTTATCTGCCAGGGGTAATGAAAAACTGTTTTTT
v_call: TRBV13; j_call: TRBJ2-7; clone_size: .; d_call: .; cdr3_aa: CASSFPSSYEQYF; cdr3_nt: TGTGCCAGCAGCTTTCCGAGCTCCTACGAGCAGTACTTC
v_call: TRBV27; j_call: TRBJ2-7; clone_size: once; d_call: TRBD1; cdr3_aa: CASRVIRTGKDEQYF; cdr3_nt: TGTGCCAGCAGGGTCATTAGGACAGGGAAGGACGAGCAGTACTTC
v_call: TRBV11-2; j_call: TRBJ2-7; clone_size: .; d_call: .; cdr3_aa: CASSSSYEQYF; cdr3_nt: TGTGCCAGCAGTTCCAGCTACGAGCAGTACTTC
v_call: TRBV7-2; j_call: TRBJ2-1; clone_size: .; d_call: TRBD2; cdr3_aa: CASSPARASGGEQFF; cdr3_nt: TGTGCCAGCAGCCCGGCCAGGGCTAGCGGAGGGGAGCAGTTCTTC
v_call: TRBV5-6; j_call: TRBJ2-7; clone_size: .; d_call: TRBD1; cdr3_aa: CASSSKTGLVHEQYF; cdr3_nt: TGTGCCAGCAGCTCAAAGACAGGGTTAGTCCACGAGCAGTACTTC
v_call: TRBV7-9; j_call: TRBJ2-3; clone_size: .; d_call: .; cdr3_aa: CASSPGTSPSDTQYF; cdr3_nt: TGTGCCAGCAGCCCAGGGACATCACCGTCAGATACGCAGTATTTT
v_call: TRBV7-9; j_call: TRBJ2-2; clone_size: few; d_call: .; cdr3_aa: CASSRDTGELFF; cdr3_nt: TGTGCCAGCAGCCGAGACACCGGGGAGCTGTTTTTT
v_call: TRBV7-2; j_call: TRBJ2-1; clone_size: .; d_call: TRBD2; cdr3_aa: CASSLGGSLNEQFF; cdr3_nt: TGTGCCAGCAGCTTAGGCGGGAGTCTAAATGAGCAGTTCTTC
v_call: TRBV2; j_call: TRBJ1-2; clone_size: .; d_call: TRBD1; cdr3_aa: CASIGTGDYGYTF; cdr3_nt: TGTGCCAGCATAGGGACAGGAGACTATGGCTACACCTTC
v_call: TRBV6-5; j_call: TRBJ1-2; clone_size: few; d_call: .; cdr3_aa: CASSYGVFDSYGYTF; cdr3_nt: TGTGCCAGCAGTTACGGTGTCTTCGACAGCTATGGCTACACCTTC
v_call: TRBV4-1; j_call: TRBJ1-2; clone_size: .; d_call: .; cdr3_aa: CASSQEAGAQGGYTF; cdr3_nt: TGCGCCAGCAGCCAAGAGGCGGGGGCGCAGGGTGGCTACACCTTC
v_call: TRBV5-1; j_call: TRBJ1-6; clone_size: .; d_call: .; cdr3_aa: CASRLDSLTSPLHF; cdr3_nt: TGCGCCAGCAGACTCGACAGCCTGACTTCACCCCTCCACTTT
v_call: TRBV7-9; j_call: TRBJ2-7; clone_size: .; d_call: .; cdr3_aa: CASSRPGLINYEQYF; cdr3_nt: TGTGCCAGCAGTAGGCCCGGACTTATTAATTACGAGCAGTACTTC
v_call: TRBV4-1; j_call: TRBJ2-3; clone_size: .; d_call: .; cdr3_aa: CASSPQARDTQYF; cdr3_nt: TGCGCCAGCAGCCCACAGGCGAGAGATACGCAGTATTTT
v_call: TRBV11-2; j_call: TRBJ2-3; clone_size: .; d_call: TRBD2; cdr3_aa: CASSLHRRGVYTQYF; cdr3_nt: TGTGCCAGCAGCTTGCACCGGCGGGGGGTCTATACGCAGTATTTT
v_call: TRBV7-9; j_call: TRBJ2-7; clone_size: .; d_call: TRBD2; cdr3_aa: CASSWDYRYEQYF; cdr3_nt: TGTGCCAGCAGCTGGGACTACCGCTACGAGCAGTACTTC
v_call: TRBV5-5; j_call: TRBJ1-3; clone_size: .; d_call: TRBD1; cdr3_aa: CASSLVGTGGNTIYF; cdr3_nt: TGTGCCAGCAGCTTGGTAGGGACAGGGGGGAACACCATATATTTT
v_call: TRBV28; j_call: TRBJ2-3; clone_size: .; d_call: TRBD2; cdr3_aa: CASSLGTSPDTQYF; cdr3_nt: TGTGCCAGCAGTCTCGGGACTAGCCCAGATACGCAGTATTTT
v_call: TRBV5-1; j_call: TRBJ2-5; clone_size: .; d_call: TRBD1; cdr3_aa: CASSLGGQSQETQYF; cdr3_nt: TGCGCCAGCAGCTTGGGGGGACAGTCCCAAGAGACCCAGTACTTC
v_call: TRBV5-4; j_call: TRBJ2-1; clone_size: once; d_call: .; cdr3_aa: CASSLPTSNEQFF; cdr3_nt: TGTGCCAGCAGCTTGCCGACTTCAAATGAGCAGTTCTTC
v_call: TRBV27; j_call: TRBJ1-1; clone_size: .; d_call: TRBD1; cdr3_aa: CASSLTGGRTEAFF; cdr3_nt: TGTGCCAGCAGTTTAACAGGGGGACGGACTGAAGCTTTCTTT
v_call: TRBV6-5; j_call: TRBJ1-2; clone_size: .; d_call: .; cdr3_aa: CASSYSSQGGYTF; cdr3_nt: TGTGCCAGCAGTTACTCGTCGCAGGGTGGCTACACCTTC
v_call: TRBV11-2; j_call: TRBJ2-7; clone_size: .; d_call: .; cdr3_aa: CASSLVSGPSSSYEQYF; cdr3_nt: TGTGCCAGCAGCTTAGTGAGTGGTCCGTCCTCCTCCTACGAGCAGTACTTC
v_call: TRBV15; j_call: TRBJ1-3; clone_size: .; d_call: .; cdr3_aa: CATSFHGGGDTIYF; cdr3_nt: TGTGCCACCAGCTTCCACGGAGGGGGGGACACCATATATTTT
v_call: TRBV5-4; j_call: TRBJ2-7; clone_size: .; d_call: .; cdr3_aa: CASSFGAVNEQYF; cdr3_nt: TGTGCCAGCAGCTTTGGGGCAGTGAACGAGCAGTACTTC
v_call: TRBV21-1; j_call: TRBJ2-5; clone_size: few; d_call: .; cdr3_aa: CASSMRRPQETQYF; cdr3_nt: TGTGCCAGCAGCATGAGGCGGCCGCAAGAGACCCAGTACTTC
v_call: TRBV5-1; j_call: TRBJ2-2; clone_size: .; d_call: TRBD2; cdr3_aa: CASTPLAGGLTGELFF; cdr3_nt: TGCGCCAGCACCCCACTAGCGGGGGGGCTAACCGGGGAGCTGTTTTTT
v_call: TRBV5-1; j_call: TRBJ2-3; clone_size: once; d_call: TRBD2; cdr3_aa: CASSPSGGGDTQYF; cdr3_nt: TGCGCCAGCAGCCCGTCCGGGGGGGGAGATACGCAGTATTTT
v_call: TRBV2; j_call: TRBJ2-5; clone_size: once; d_call: .; cdr3_aa: CASRVAEETQYF; cdr3_nt: TGTGCCAGCAGGGTGGCGGAAGAGACCCAGTACTTC
v_call: TRBV19; j_call: TRBJ1-1; clone_size: .; d_call: .; cdr3_aa: CASSKAGANTEAFF; cdr3_nt: TGTGCCAGTAGTAAGGCAGGGGCGAACACTGAAGCTTTCTTT
v_call: TRBV30; j_call: TRBJ2-3; clone_size: .; d_call: .; cdr3_aa: CAWSPGVSLVTDTQYF; cdr3_nt: TGTGCCTGGAGCCCCGGGGTCTCCTTAGTCACAGATACGCAGTATTTT
v_call: TRBV2; j_call: TRBJ2-3; clone_size: .; d_call: TRBD2; cdr3_aa: CATLAGTNTDTQYF; cdr3_nt: TGTGCCACTCTAGCGGGGACCAACACAGATACGCAGTATTTT
v_call: TRBV5-1; j_call: TRBJ2-5; clone_size: .; d_call: TRBD1; cdr3_aa: CASSDRDRGIETQYF; cdr3_nt: TGCGCCAGCAGCGACCGGGACAGGGGTATTGAGACCCAGTACTTC
v_call: TRBV20-1; j_call: TRBJ2-7; clone_size: .; d_call: .; cdr3_aa: CSALRGGQYF; cdr3_nt: TGCAGTGCTTTGCGGGGTGGGCAGTACTTC
v_call: TRBV30; j_call: TRBJ2-5; clone_size: .; d_call: TRBD1; cdr3_aa: CAWSQGAGQETQYF; cdr3_nt: TGTGCCTGGAGCCAGGGGGCTGGGCAAGAGACCCAGTACTTC
v_call: TRBV7-9; j_call: TRBJ1-2; clone_size: once; d_call: .; cdr3_aa: CASTPFPVDGYTF; cdr3_nt: TGTGCCAGCACCCCATTTCCAGTCGATGGCTACACCTTC
v_call: TRBV27; j_call: TRBJ2-1; clone_size: .; d_call: TRBD1; cdr3_aa: CASSYRDRGVNEQFF; cdr3_nt: TGTGCCAGCAGTTATCGGGACAGGGGGGTCAATGAGCAGTTCTTC
v_call: TRBV5-1; j_call: TRBJ1-2; clone_size: .; d_call: .; cdr3_aa: CASSLSPGGDYGYTF; cdr3_nt: TGCGCCAGCAGCTTGTCCCCGGGGGGCGACTATGGCTACACCTTC